A single sample gave rise to the 12 T cell receptor beta chains below, sequenced in a study of a mutant IDH1 vaccine in newly diagnosed glioma. Produced via immunoSEQ multiplex PCR; TCRdb's table is partial and in-frame only. The table lists 37,000 or so clones, roughly four fifths of them singletons. Time point meaning: week 5, during vaccination. It was 300 ug of mutant IDH1 20-mer peptide that made up each vaccine dose, given with topical imiquimod. Their antigen targets remain unknown. Specimen: PBMCs, collected from a glioma patient whose treatment included an IDH1 peptide vaccine. These receptors were taken from a man aged 25-40 years with glioma.

This chain links TRBV5-6 with TRBJ1-2; a possible D gene is TRBD1 (5 bases). The CDR3 sequence is 15 residues long. Trimming took off 0 bases at V and 5 bases at J, with 14 bases between the two ends. CDR1 is SGHDT, CDR2 YYEEEE, per germline. In DNA form, the CDR3 reads TGTGCCAGCAGCTTGGAGGGGCAAGCTAGGTATGGCTACACCTTC. The encoded protein is CASSLEGQARYGYTF.

This chain connects TRBV2 to TRBJ2-7; 8 nucleotides agree with TRBD1. V was clipped by 8 bases and J by 7 bases; unmatched bases: 10. CDR3 length equals 13 residues. CDR1 and CDR2 (germline): SNHLY, FYNNEI. Written as DNA, the CDR3 is TGTGCCAGCTCAGGGCAGGGGGCTGATGAGCAGTACTTC. This translates into CASSGQGADEQYF.

The rearrangement joins TRBV4-1 to TRBJ2-5, with TRBD1 identical over 9 bases. The CDR3 spans 18 residues. V shed 3 bases, J shed 4 bases, and the junction held 15 bases outside the gene matches. Germline V lookup: CDR1 MGHRA, CDR2 YSYEKL. The DNA of the CDR3 is TGCGCCAGCAGCCAGGACCTGGGACCGGGACAGGGTGGAGAGACCCAGTACTTC. Amino acids: CASSQDLGPGQGGETQYF.

This clone has a handful of counts. This chain connects TRBV7-2 to TRBJ1-1; weak D call: TRBD1 (6 bases). The germline V and J ends were trimmed by 6 bases and 4 bases, with 12 bases remaining between them. Germline CDR1 SGHTA, CDR2 FQGNSA. The CDR3 has 13 residues. CDR3 sequence (DNA): TGTGCCAGCAGTCACAGGGTTGGCACTGAAGCTTTCTTT. It encodes CASSHRVGTEAFF.

This chain joins TRBV19 and TRBJ1-1; TRBD1 agrees at 8 bases. With 7 bases clipped from V and 3 bases from J, the junction kept 7 bases outside the gene matches. Germline CDR1 LNHDA, CDR2 SQIVND (reference sequence). The CDR3 runs 14 residues. The CDR3 DNA reads as TGTGCCAGTATTCGGACAGGGAGGGACACTGAAGCTTTCTTT. Amino acid sequence: CASIRTGRDTEAFF.

CDR3 loop: CASGAGGEQYF. CDR3 in DNA: TGCGCCAGCGGGGCTGGAGGCGAGCAGTACTTC. The chain carries TRBV4-1 and TRBJ2-7; D might be TRBD1 or TRBD2, each matching 5 bases. Trimming cost V 8 bases and J 6 bases, with 11 bases left between them. The CDR3 has 11 residues. CDR1 is MGHRA and CDR2 is YSYEKL in the germline V gene.

The V gene is TRBV27, the J gene TRBJ2-1; TRBD1 agrees at 7 bases. The CDR3 extends over 17 amino acids. V was clipped by 6 bases and J by 1 base; unmatched bases: 12. Germline CDR1 and CDR2: MNHEY and SMNVEV (reference sequence). The CDR3: CASRYSGTVLSYNEQFF. In DNA form, the CDR3 reads TGTGCCAGCAGGTACTCCGGGACAGTATTGTCCTACAATGAGCAGTTCTTC.

J is TRBJ2-1 and V is TRBV2; D remains ambiguous. The CDR3 covers 14 residues. Germline CDR1 and CDR2: SNHLY and FYNNEI. V lost 0 bases to trimming and J lost 7 bases, with 10 bases between them. For the CDR3, the DNA is TGTGCCAGCAGTGAAGCGTTGGCTAGTAATGAGCAGTTCTTC. It yields the protein CASSEALASNEQFF. The variable domain in full, with the rest retrieved from reference TRBV2 and TRBJ2-1, is EPEVTQTPSHQVTQMGQEVILRCVPISNHLYFYWYRQILGQKVEFLVSFYNNEISEKSEIFDDQFSVERPDGSNFTLKIRSTKLEDSAMYFCASSEALASNEQFFGPGTRLTVL.

The chain joins TRBV4-3 to TRBJ1-1; possible D gene TRBD1, 5 bases. The CDR3 has 14 residues. Trimming left V 0 bases short and J 9 bases short, with 14 bases between. CDR1 and CDR2 from the germline V gene are LGHNA and YSLEER. In DNA, the CDR3 is TGCGCCAGCAGCCAAGATCTAGAGGGGTCCAAAGCTTTCTTT. Amino acid sequence: CASSQDLEGSKAFF.

The genes are TRBV29-1 and TRBJ1-2; D is possibly TRBD1 (6 bases). Germline assignment: CDR1 SQVTM and CDR2 ANQGSEA. This CDR3 has 14 residues. V was trimmed by 0 bases and J by 5 bases, leaving 13 bases between them. CDR3 nucleotide sequence: TGCAGCGTTGAAGAAGGGTCAGGGGATTATGGCTACACCTTC. Its protein is CSVEEGSGDYGYTF.

The chain recombines TRBV14 with TRBJ2-1; D could derive from TRBD1 or TRBD2 (5 bases each). CDR1 SGHDN and CDR2 FVKESK come from the germline V gene. The V gene lost 4 bases and the J gene lost 8 bases, with 15 bases spanning the gap. The CDR3 sequence is 14 residues long. CDR3 loop: CASSRGPASDEQFF. DNA for the CDR3: TGTGCCAGCAGCCGGGGACCAGCAAGTGATGAGCAGTTCTTC.

V and J are TRBV28 and TRBJ2-2; the match to TRBD1 covers 8 bases. The CDR3 length is 14 residues. Trimming at V came to 5 bases and at J to 4 bases, leaving 3 bases not matched to a gene. CDR1 and CDR2 (germline): MDHEN, SYDVKM. The CDR3 DNA reads TGTGCCAGCAGTCGAACAGGGGGCACCGGGGAGCTGTTTTTT. It is translated as CASSRTGGTGELFF.